This TCR beta chain emerged from a study of monozygotic twins with inflammatory bowel disease. Following a re-call of the 5' RACE reads, TCRdb has one entry per CDR3 protein and lacks DNA. This table lists 400,000 to 500,000 distinct CDR3 sequences. This CDR3 region has 13 residues. CDR1 is MDHEN, CDR2 SYDVKM, per germline. The sequenced material came from blood. The chain carries TRBV28 and TRBJ2-5; absent DNA, TCRdb's TRBD2 call cannot be checked. The sequence was obtained from a human donor with ulcerative colitis or Crohn's disease, or a healthy co-twin of an affected twin (not recorded which). The CDR3 loop reads CASSGGGQETQYF.